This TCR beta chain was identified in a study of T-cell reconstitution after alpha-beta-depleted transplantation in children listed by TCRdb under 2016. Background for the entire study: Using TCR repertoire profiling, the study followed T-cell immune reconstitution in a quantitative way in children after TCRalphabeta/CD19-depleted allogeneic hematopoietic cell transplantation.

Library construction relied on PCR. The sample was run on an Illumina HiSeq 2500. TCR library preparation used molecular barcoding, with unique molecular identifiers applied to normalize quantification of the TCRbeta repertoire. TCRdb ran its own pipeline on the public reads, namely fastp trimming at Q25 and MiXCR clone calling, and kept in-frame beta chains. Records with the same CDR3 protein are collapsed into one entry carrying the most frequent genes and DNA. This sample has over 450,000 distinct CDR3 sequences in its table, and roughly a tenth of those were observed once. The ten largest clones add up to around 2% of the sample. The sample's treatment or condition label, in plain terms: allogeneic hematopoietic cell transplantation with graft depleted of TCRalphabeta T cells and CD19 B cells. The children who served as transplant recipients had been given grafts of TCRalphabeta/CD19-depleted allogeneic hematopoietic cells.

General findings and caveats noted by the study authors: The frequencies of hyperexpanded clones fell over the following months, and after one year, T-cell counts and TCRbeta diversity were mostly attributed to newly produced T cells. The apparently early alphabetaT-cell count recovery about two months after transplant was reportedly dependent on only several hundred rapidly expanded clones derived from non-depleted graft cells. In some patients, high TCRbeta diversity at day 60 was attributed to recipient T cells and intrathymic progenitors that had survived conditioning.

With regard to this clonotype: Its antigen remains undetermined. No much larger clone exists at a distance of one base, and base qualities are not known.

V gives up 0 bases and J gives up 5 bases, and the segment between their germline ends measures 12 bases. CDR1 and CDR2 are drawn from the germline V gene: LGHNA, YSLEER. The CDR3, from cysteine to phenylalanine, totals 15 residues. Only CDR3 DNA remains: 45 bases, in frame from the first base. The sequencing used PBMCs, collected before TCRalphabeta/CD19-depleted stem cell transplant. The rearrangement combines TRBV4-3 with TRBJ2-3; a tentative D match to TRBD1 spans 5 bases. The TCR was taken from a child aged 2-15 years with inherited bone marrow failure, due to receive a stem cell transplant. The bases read TGCGCCAGCAGCCAAGATGGGGCGGCGGAAGATACGCAGTATTTT. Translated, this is CASSQDGAAEDTQYF.